Each of the 11 T cell receptor beta chains below was sequenced from the same sample in a study of PD-1 blockade in classical Hodgkin lymphoma. Every patient had relapsed following autologous stem cell transplantation, and cohorts differed in brentuximab vedotin exposure. Measured with immunoSEQ multiplex PCR; TCRdb has only the in-frame clones, and not every one. The sample carries 5,500 to 9,000 clones, around four fifths recorded once. Source: peripheral blood mononuclear cells (PBMCs), taken before the second cycle of nivolumab. Receptors originate from a human donor with classical Hodgkin lymphoma.

V and J are TRBV5-6 and TRBJ2-7; no clear D. Germline CDR1 and CDR2: SGHDT and YYEEEE. Trimming removed 4 bases at V and 0 bases at J, with 23 bases between. The length of the CDR3 is 18 residues. CDR3 region: CASSPRLGNGPSSYEQYF. The CDR3 nucleotides are TGTGCCAGCAGCCCCCGTCTCGGCAATGGGCCAAGCTCCTACGAGCAGTACTTC.

V and J are TRBV5-4 and TRBJ1-1; 7 nucleotides agree with TRBD1. CDR3 length equals 16 residues. CDR1 and CDR2 (germline): SGHNT, YYREEE (reference sequence). The J segment lost 3 bases and the V segment lost 0 bases, leaving 8 bases of the junction unmatched. In DNA form, the CDR3 reads TGTGCCAGCAGCTTGGAGCCCACAGGGGTAGACACTGAAGCTTTCTTT. As protein: CASSLEPTGVDTEAFF.

The rearrangement uses TRBV7-3 and TRBJ2-3; TRBD2 aligns across 11 bases. The CDR3 loop spans 16 amino acids. Germline loops: CDR1 SGHTA, CDR2 FQGTGA. The ends lost 4 bases at V and 5 bases at J; junction bases unmatched: 8. As DNA, the CDR3 is TGTGCCAGCAGCTCACCGACTAGCGGGGAAAGAGATACGCAGTATTTT. Translation: CASSSPTSGERDTQYF.

The sample holds a few counts of this clone. The V gene is TRBV27, the J gene TRBJ2-7; no clear D gene. Germline loops: CDR1 MNHEY, CDR2 SMNVEV (reference sequence). The CDR3 has 14 residues. Trimming took off 2 bases at V and 2 bases at J, with 10 bases between the two ends. The CDR3: CASSLNHGTYEQYF. The CDR3 nucleotides read TGTGCCAGCAGTTTAAATCACGGAACCTACGAGCAGTACTTC.

This chain uses TRBV2 with TRBJ2-5; D is possibly TRBD1 (5 bases). CDR3 length: 14 amino acids. Germline lookup yields CDR1 SNHLY and CDR2 FYNNEI. V lost 7 bases, J lost 5 bases, and 17 bases lay in between. The DNA for the CDR3 is TGTGCCAGCATCCCAGGGTTATCGTATGAGACCCAGTACTTC. Translating it yields CASIPGLSYETQYF.

The chain uses TRBV4-1 and TRBJ2-7; a weak D match, TRBD2 (5 bases). From germline, CDR1 is MGHRA and CDR2 YSYEKL. Trimming stripped 0 bases from V and 4 bases from J, with 10 bases between. The CDR3 consists of 14 residues. The CDR3 region has the DNA TGCGCCAGCAGCCAAGATTTCAGCGGTTACGAGCAGTACTTC. Its translation is CASSQDFSGYEQYF.

The V call is TRBV5-4, the J call TRBJ2-1; TRBD2 matches 8 bases. The CDR3 is 13 residues long. The germline CDR1 and CDR2 sequences are SGHNT and YYREEE (reference sequence). V dropped 9 bases and J dropped 3; count of bases not matched to a gene: 5. DNA for the CDR3: TGTGCCACGACTAGCGCTCACTACAATGAGCAGTTCTTC. Protein product: CATTSAHYNEQFF.

The rearrangement joins TRBV9 to TRBJ2-3; D is possibly TRBD2 (5 bases). CDR3 size: 16 residues. Germline CDR1 and CDR2: SGDLS and YYNGEE. Trimming removed 0 bases from V and 0 bases from J, with 11 bases in between. CDR3 sequence: CASSVGSSLSTDTQYF. The CDR3 region has the DNA TGTGCCAGCAGCGTAGGTTCTAGCTTAAGCACAGATACGCAGTATTTT.

This chain uses TRBV28 with TRBJ2-7; 7 bases are a match to TRBD1. The length of the CDR3 is 11 residues. The junction had 3 bases not matched to a gene; V was cut back by 7 bases and J by 6 bases. Germline V gene sequence: CDR1 MDHEN, CDR2 SYDVKM. CDR3 sequence: CASIQGVEQYF. The CDR3 DNA is TGTGCCAGCATCCAGGGGGTCGAGCAGTACTTC.

This clone occurred a few times. The chain uses TRBV4-3 and TRBJ2-7; D gene ambiguous. This CDR3 comprises 13 residues. Germline V gene lookup returns CDR1 LGHNA and CDR2 YSLEER. The V end was cut by 0 bases, the J end by 6 bases, with 9 bases between. CDR3 coding DNA: TGCGCCAGCAGCCAAGATTTCCTGCGCGAGCAGTACTTC. Translated: CASSQDFLREQYF.

The chain carries TRBV6-5 and TRBJ2-2; D may be TRBD1 or TRBD2 (5 bases each). The germline V gene has CDR1 MNHEY and CDR2 SVGAGI. V was clipped by 6 bases and J by 6 bases, with 14 bases between them. The CDR3 has 14 residues. The CDR3 DNA reads as TGTGCCAGCAGGCTCGGGGCCGGGGCCGGGGAGCTGTTTTTT. Translated, it gives CASRLGAGAGELFF.